This T cell receptor beta chain was identified during a study of T cell responses to AZD1222 COVID-19 vaccine. Study-wide results and caveats: CD4 TCRs linked to vaccination spanned spike, dominating at 160-218 and 743-854. The donor cohort was predominantly white British with a female majority, and clonal diversity may have been underestimated. Reportedly, nearly half the spike-specific TCRs target unmutated variant regions. Seropositive at baseline were only 5 or 6 AZD1222 recipients.

Remarks on this clone: The antigen remains undetermined.

Assay used: immunoSEQ multiplex PCR; TCRdb lists only in-frame clones, some missing. The data contain about 130,000 clones, 88% of them seen just once; the ten biggest clones take up more than 5.5%. The TCR was taken from an adult in good health. Here the sequenced sample was peripheral blood, taken on day 0 of AZD1222 vaccination.

The CDR3 sequence: CASSYRGNEQFF. CDR3 nucleotides: TGTGCCAGCAGTTATAGGGGGAATGAGCAGTTCTTC. This chain uses TRBV6-2 or TRBV6-3 with TRBJ2-1; weak D call: TRBD1 (6 bases). Germline loops: CDR1 MNHEY, CDR2 SVGEGT. This CDR3 is built from 12 residues. V shed 3 bases and J shed 7 bases, with 7 bases lying between them.